These 22 T cell receptor beta chains share one sample of origin, sequenced in a study of cytomegalovirus exposure and HLA in healthy donors. PCR primers comprised 60 Vbeta and 13 Jbeta primers. Assay: immunoSEQ multiplex PCR; the TCRdb copy retains only in-frame clones and omits some. The table lists tens of thousands of clones, nearly 70% of them singletons. Sequencing used PBMCs. Every receptor here comes from a woman in her 50s in good health and CMV-seropositive.

The J gene is TRBJ2-5, the V gene TRBV11-1; TRBD2 might be the D (5 bases). Per the germline V gene, CDR1 is SGHAT and CDR2 is FQDESV (reference sequence). CDR3 size: 15 residues. V lost 4 bases to trimming and J lost 3 bases, with 15 bases between them. The DNA of the CDR3 is TGTGCCAGCAGCTCAGGACTCAATTGGAAAGAGACCCAGTACTTC. It codes for CASSSGLNWKETQYF.

V is TRBV11-2 and J is TRBJ1-6; D is unresolved. Trimming removed 1 base from V and 14 bases from J, with 21 bases in between. The germline V gene has CDR1 SGHAT and CDR2 FQNNGV. This CDR3 is built from 16 residues. The CDR3 DNA sequence: TGTGCCAGCAGCTTAGCAGGACTCTTGGGTAAAAAGGCCCTCCACTTT. Translation: CASSLAGLLGKKALHF.

The CDR3 nucleotides are TGTGCCTGGAGCTCACTGATGACAGGGGAAGGGACCCAGTACTTC. As protein: CAWSSLMTGEGTQYF. V gene TRBV30 combines with J gene TRBJ2-5; 8 bases match TRBD1. This CDR3 region has 15 residues. Trimming cost V 3 bases and J 7 bases; bases outside gene matches: 13. CDR1 and CDR2 from the germline V gene are GTSNPN and SVGIG (reference sequence).

This clone was observed a few times. V and J are TRBV2 and TRBJ1-6; D ambiguous. This CDR3 comprises 14 residues. V was pared by 5 bases and J by 7 bases, with 12 bases between. The germline gives CDR1 SNHLY, CDR2 FYNNEI. CDR3 DNA: TGTGCCAGCAGTAGCGGGAAGCGGAATTCACCCCTCCACTTT. Protein sequence: CASSSGKRNSPLHF.

This clone was seen more than once but under ten times. V gene TRBV30 combines with J gene TRBJ2-3; TRBD2 matches at 8 bases. The junction had 4 bases not matched to a gene; V was cut back by 3 bases and J by 2 bases. This CDR3 region has 14 residues. Germline CDR1 reads GTSNPN; CDR2 reads SVGIG (reference sequence). For the CDR3, the DNA is TGTGCCTGGAGAGCTAGCGGGCCCACAGATACGCAGTATTTT. It encodes CAWRASGPTDTQYF.

V is TRBV30 and J is TRBJ2-7; no clear D gene. The germline V gene has CDR1 GTSNPN and CDR2 SVGIG (reference sequence). V was pared by 1 base and J by 5 bases, with 12 bases between. CDR3 size: 13 residues. This CDR3 reads CAWSATERDEQYF. The CDR3 nucleotides are TGTGCCTGGAGTGCCACGGAGAGAGACGAGCAGTACTTC.

The V gene is TRBV7-9, the J gene TRBJ2-3, with 10 bases that match TRBD1. Per the germline V gene, CDR1 is SEHNR and CDR2 is FQNEAQ (reference sequence). V lost 5 bases and J lost 4; bases outside the gene matches: 3. The CDR3 runs to 14 residues. CDR3 sequence (DNA): TGTGCCAGCAGCCAGACAGGGGGCCCAGATACGCAGTATTTT. This codes for CASSQTGGPDTQYF.

This chain links TRBV28 with TRBJ2-1; D might be TRBD1 (6 bases). The length of the CDR3 is 14 residues. V gave up 5 bases and J gave up 6 bases, with 14 bases separating them. Germline loops: CDR1 MDHEN, CDR2 SYDVKM. The CDR3 DNA is TGTGCCAGCAGTCCATACACAGGGTTCAATGAGCAGTTCTTC. Translated, it gives CASSPYTGFNEQFF.

This clone was picked up one time. The chain has TRBV18 and TRBJ2-5, with D perhaps matching TRBD2 (5 bases). The DNA end is more similar to TRBJ2-7, so the J call may be wrong. The germline gives CDR1 KGHSH, CDR2 LQKENI. This CDR3 is 14 amino acids long. The DNA for the CDR3 is TGTGCCAGCTCACGGGCGGGTCACTCCTACGAGCAGTACTTC. Amino acid sequence: CASSRAGHSYEQYF.

This chain links TRBV4-3 with TRBJ1-5; TRBD1 aligns across 9 bases. CDR3 size: 15 residues. The junction had 6 bases not matched to a gene; V was cut back by 4 bases and J by 5 bases. Germline CDR1 and CDR2: LGHNA and YSLEER. CDR3 region: CASSLGQGNDQPQHF. The DNA of the CDR3 is TGCGCCAGCAGCCTCGGACAGGGGAACGATCAGCCCCAGCATTTT.

J is TRBJ2-7 and V is TRBV28; a weak D match, TRBD2 (7 bases). The V end lost 3 bases, the J end lost 2 bases, and 14 bases lay between the germline ends. The CDR3 extends over 15 amino acids. CDR1 and CDR2 from the germline V gene are MDHEN and SYDVKM. CDR3 amino acids: CASSLPGAGAYEQYF. Here the CDR3 DNA reads TGTGCCAGCAGTTTGCCAGGGGCGGGAGCCTACGAGCAGTACTTC.

As concerns this clone: One end of the junction fails to match germline, which may point to a read error. This chain links TRBV7-9 with TRBJ1-1, with 7 bases lining up with TRBD1. There are 17 residues in the CDR3. Germline V lookup: CDR1 SEHNR, CDR2 FQNEAQ (reference sequence). This chain's CDR3 is CSSRDAGRQGIRTEAFF. CDR3 in DNA: TGTTCCAGCAGGGATGCAGGACGACAGGGTATTCGGACTGAAGCTTTCTTT.

V usage is TRBV7-6 and J usage is TRBJ1-2; 7 bases align to TRBD1. V was clipped by 3 bases and J by 6 bases; unmatched bases: 1. This CDR3 comprises 12 residues. Looked up from germline, CDR1 is SGHVS and CDR2 is FNYEAQ. CDR3 DNA sequence: TGTGCCAGCAGCTTTACAGGGGATGGCTACACCTTC. It translates to CASSFTGDGYTF.

J is TRBJ2-5 and V is TRBV7-9, with 7 bases lining up with TRBD2. Germline CDR1 and CDR2: SEHNR and FQNEAQ (reference sequence). This CDR3 has 15 residues. V trimming: 2 bases; J trimming: 5 bases; junction bases outside the gene matches: 8. CDR3 bases: TGTGCCAGCAGCTTATTTCCGGGGAGGGGTGAGACCCAGTACTTC. Amino acid sequence: CASSLFPGRGETQYF.

This clone was picked up a small number of times. The chain has TRBV19 and TRBJ1-5; D is unresolved. V lost 4 bases to trimming and J lost 1 base, with 5 bases between them. The germline gives CDR1 LNHDA, CDR2 SQIVND (reference sequence). The CDR3 has 13 amino acids. In nucleotides, the CDR3 is TGTGCCAGTAGTACAGGAAGCAATCAGCCCCAGCATTTT. Translation: CASSTGSNQPQHF.

The chain couples TRBV5-1 to TRBJ1-1; D is possibly TRBD1 (5 bases). Germline CDR1 and CDR2: SGHRS and YFSETQ. This CDR3 contains 11 residues. V gave up 3 bases and J gave up 9 bases, with 9 bases separating them. CDR3 region: CASSSGGKAFF. The CDR3 DNA follows: TGCGCCAGCAGCTCGGGGGGGAAAGCTTTCTTT.

The CDR3 nucleotides read TGTGCCAGCAGCTTAGGAGGCTCACAAGCTTTCTTT. Its protein is CASSLGGSQAFF. This chain joins TRBV7-9 and TRBJ1-1; D remains unclear. The CDR3 runs 12 residues. The V and J ends lost 1 base and 9 bases respectively, with 9 bases between them. CDR1 and CDR2 from the germline V gene are SEHNR and FQNEAQ (reference sequence).

Written as DNA, the CDR3 is TGTGCCAGCAGCTTAGGGTTAGCGGGCACAGATACGCAGTATTTT. It is translated as CASSLGLAGTDTQYF. The chain couples TRBV7-2 to TRBJ2-3; the D gene is possibly TRBD2 (6 bases). V lost 1 base to trimming and J lost 1 base, with 9 bases between them. CDR1 and CDR2 (germline): SGHTA, FQGNSA. This CDR3 region has 15 residues.

This clone was seen a handful of times. The chain recombines TRBV18 with TRBJ1-2; D ambiguous. Germline CDR1 is KGHSH and CDR2 is LQKENI. V gave up 1 base and J gave up 4 bases, with 19 bases separating them. The CDR3 sequence is 17 residues long. The CDR3 sequence: CASSPLPLGGSSYGYTF. The CDR3 nucleotides are TGTGCCAGCTCACCACTCCCTCTCGGAGGGTCGAGCTATGGCTACACCTTC.

This chain uses TRBV15 with TRBJ2-5, with 7 bases matching TRBD2. The V segment lost 0 bases and the J segment 7 bases; nucleotides outside the gene matches: 14. Germline CDR1 LNHNV, CDR2 YYDKDF (reference sequence). The CDR3 runs to 17 residues. CDR3 DNA: TGTGCCACCAGCAGAGATCTTGCCGCTAGCGGTGGCGTGACCCAGTACTTC. Translating gives CATSRDLAASGGVTQYF.

The DNA of the CDR3 is TGTGCCTGGAGTGTGGGGGGGGCCGAGCAGTACTTC. Translation: CAWSVGGAEQYF. The J gene is TRBJ2-7, the V gene TRBV30, with TRBD2 as a possible D gene (7 bases). Germline CDR1 GTSNPN, CDR2 SVGIG (reference sequence). Trimming pared 0 bases from V and 6 bases from J, leaving 9 bases between. The CDR3 length is 12 residues.

This rearrangement joins TRBV7-2 to TRBJ1-1; D is ambiguous. Per the germline V gene, CDR1 is SGHTA and CDR2 is FQGNSA. Trimming removed 5 bases at V and 7 bases at J, with 20 bases between. The CDR3 length is 15 residues. CDR3 loop: CASSVELLWRGEAFF. The CDR3, as DNA: TGTGCCAGCAGCGTTGAACTACTATGGCGGGGTGAAGCTTTCTTT.